These 11 T cell receptor beta chains came from one sample sequenced in a study of cytomegalovirus exposure and HLA in healthy donors. Use of 60 Vbeta and 13 Jbeta primers characterized the PCR. Sequenced by immunoSEQ multiplex PCR; TCRdb stores in-frame clones only, minus some. The data hold about 120,000 clones, with roughly 71% observed a single time. Source material: PBMCs. These receptors were collected from a woman in her forties in good health and CMV-seropositive.

This chain links TRBV7-6 with TRBJ2-7; weak D call: TRBD1 (6 bases). Germline CDR1 SGHVS, CDR2 FNYEAQ. The V and J ends lost 9 bases and 3 bases respectively, with 15 bases between them. CDR3 length: 13 residues. As DNA, the CDR3 is TGTGCCAGTTCCTACAGGGTGGACTACGAGCAGTACTTC. Translating gives CASSYRVDYEQYF.

The chain recombines TRBV30 with TRBJ2-1; the match to TRBD2 covers 10 bases. Trimming cost V 4 bases and J 0 bases; bases outside gene matches: 15. Germline loops: CDR1 GTSNPN, CDR2 SVGIG (reference sequence). This CDR3 comprises 19 residues. CDR3 bases: TGTGCCTGGAATCGTCGGGCTAGCGGGGGACCGAGCTCCTACAATGAGCAGTTCTTC. It yields the protein CAWNRRASGGPSSYNEQFF.

V is TRBV29-1 and J is TRBJ2-6; D might be TRBD1 (5 bases). In germline, CDR1 is SQVTM, CDR2 ANQGSEA. V dropped 7 bases and J dropped 0 bases, with 10 bases sitting between them. CDR3 size: 14 residues. The DNA of the CDR3 is TGCAGCGCACTCGACAGCTCTGGGGCCAACGTCCTGACTTTC. This codes for CSALDSSGANVLTF.

The rearrangement links TRBV4-2 to TRBJ2-1; the match to TRBD2 covers 13 bases. With 7 bases clipped from V and 4 bases from J, the junction kept 4 bases outside the gene matches. The CDR3 spans 15 residues. The V gene's germline CDR1 is LGHNA and CDR2 YNFKEQ. CDR3 DNA sequence: TGTGCCAGCACCTTGGGACTAGCGGGATACAATGAGCAGTTCTTC. This sequence encodes CASTLGLAGYNEQFF.

The chain carries TRBV9 and TRBJ2-7; a weak D match, TRBD1 (5 bases). This CDR3 is 14 amino acids long. Germline V gene sequence: CDR1 SGDLS, CDR2 YYNGEE. Trimming shortened V by 3 bases and J by 0 bases, and 10 bases separated the two germline ends. The CDR3 sequence is CASSETANSYEQYF. The CDR3 DNA reads as TGTGCCAGCAGCGAGACAGCTAACTCCTACGAGCAGTACTTC.

J is TRBJ2-1 and V is TRBV7-3; 9 bases fit TRBD1. V shed 2 bases and J 7 bases; nucleotides not matched to a gene: 6. The V gene's germline CDR1 is SGHTA and CDR2 FQGTGA. The CDR3 length is 15 residues. CDR3 DNA sequence: TGTGCCAGCAGCTTACTGACAGGGGGTTTTAATGAGCAGTTCTTC. It yields the protein CASSLLTGGFNEQFF. The whole variable domain, remainder taken from reference TRBV7-3 and TRBJ2-1, is GAGVSQTPSNKVTEKGKYVELRCDPISGHTALYWYRQSLGQGPEFLIYFQGTGAADDSGLPNDRFFAVRPEGSVSTLKIQRTERGDSAVYLCASSLLTGGFNEQFFGPGTRLTVL.

The gene calls are TRBV27 and TRBJ2-1, with D tentatively TRBD1 (5 bases). Germline V gives CDR1 MNHEY, CDR2 SMNVEV (reference sequence). There are 13 residues in the CDR3. Trimming shortened V by 3 bases and J by 3 bases, and 6 bases separated the two germline ends. The CDR3 here is CASSFDSYNEQFF. CDR3 DNA sequence: TGTGCCAGCAGTTTCGACAGCTACAATGAGCAGTTCTTC.

The chain has TRBV7-9 and TRBJ1-2, with D unresolved. Per the germline V gene, CDR1 is SEHNR and CDR2 is FQNEAQ (reference sequence). V dropped 1 base and J dropped 2 bases, with 5 bases sitting between them. The CDR3 covers 13 residues. CDR3 sequence reads: CASSLGQNYGYTF. CDR3 DNA sequence: TGTGCCAGCAGCTTAGGTCAGAACTATGGCTACACCTTC.

The chain is built from TRBV9 and TRBJ2-1, with D unresolved. The germline V and J ends were trimmed by 7 bases and 2 bases, with 13 bases remaining between them. The germline V gene encodes CDR1 SGDLS and CDR2 YYNGEE. The CDR3 spans 14 residues. The CDR3 nucleotides read TGTGCCAGCGGGCGATCAGACGCCTACAATGAGCAGTTCTTC. Its translation is CASGRSDAYNEQFF.

The chain recombines TRBV11-2 with TRBJ1-2, with D unclear. V lost 1 base, J lost 10 bases, and 7 bases lay in between. The CDR3 is 11 amino acids. The germline V gene has CDR1 SGHAT and CDR2 FQNNGV. The CDR3 protein is CASSLAYFYTF. The CDR3 nucleotides are TGTGCCAGCAGCTTAGCGTATTTCTACACCTTC.

This clone was seen a single time. This chain links TRBV27 with TRBJ2-7, with 7 nucleotides matching TRBD1. CDR1 and CDR2 (germline): MNHEY, SMNVEV (reference sequence). With V trimmed by 6 bases and J by 0 bases, 8 bases remained unmatched. The length of the CDR3 is 15 residues. The CDR3 DNA is TGTGCCAGCAGCTACAGGGGCCGGAGCTCCTACGAGCAGTACTTC. Its translation: CASSYRGRSSYEQYF.